Below, 14 T cell receptor beta chains from the same sample are listed, as sequenced in a study of OX40 agonist ivuxolimab in advanced cancers. The data were produced by immunoSEQ multiplex PCR, yet TCRdb's version contains in-frame clones alone and is incomplete. The sample lists tens of thousands of clones, approximately 83% occurring once. This specimen consisted of CD4+ or CD8+ T cells sorted from blood, obtained in a trial of the OX40 agonist ivuxolimab. The source of these receptors is an adult with an advanced solid tumor such as melanoma, head and neck, liver or kidney cancer.

This clone is a singleton in its sample. This chain connects TRBV19 to TRBJ1-3; possible D gene TRBD1, 5 bases. The germline CDR1 and CDR2 sequences are LNHDA and SQIVND (reference sequence). The CDR3 loop spans 16 amino acids. Trimming took 4 bases from V and 1 from J, leaving 14 bases between them. The CDR3 here is CASSTRGVESGNTIYF. The CDR3 coding sequence is TGTGCCAGTAGTACCCGAGGGGTTGAATCTGGAAACACCATATATTTT.

The chain links TRBV27 to TRBJ2-7; D is uncertain. Germline values: CDR1 MNHEY, CDR2 SMNVEV (reference sequence). There are 16 residues in the CDR3. V was pared by 1 base and J by 5 bases, with 18 bases between. The CDR3 loop reads CASSLYRPISGNEQYF. CDR3 DNA sequence: TGTGCCAGCAGTTTATATCGGCCTATCTCAGGCAACGAGCAGTACTTC.

The table lists this clone with a count of one. The chain couples TRBV7-8 to TRBJ2-5; D remains ambiguous. CDR1 is SGHVS and CDR2 is FQNEAQ in the germline V gene. This CDR3 is 17 amino acids long. The V gene lost 5 bases and the J gene lost 1 base, with 20 bases spanning the gap. The CDR3 reads CASSPTPQTFLQETQYF. For the CDR3, the DNA is TGTGCCAGCAGCCCCACCCCACAGACGTTTCTCCAAGAGACCCAGTACTTC.

The chain couples TRBV2 to TRBJ1-5; tentatively, D is TRBD1 (6 bases). The CDR3 is 15 residues long. Germline V gives CDR1 SNHLY, CDR2 FYNNEI. Between the trimmed V and J ends, which lost 1 base and 6 bases, there was a span of 13 bases. DNA of the CDR3: TGTGCCAGCAGTGAAGAAAGGGTAGGGGGTCAGCCCCAGCATTTT. Its protein product is CASSEERVGGQPQHF.

The chain uses TRBV5-4 and TRBJ1-4; TRBD1 aligns across 8 bases. J was trimmed by 3 bases and V by 2 bases; bases with no gene match: 6. Germline loops: CDR1 SGHNT, CDR2 YYREEE (reference sequence). The CDR3 consists of 16 residues. CDR3 protein: CASSFQGAPANEKLFF. The CDR3 DNA is TGTGCCAGCAGCTTTCAGGGGGCTCCGGCTAATGAAAAACTGTTTTTT.

The chain has TRBV6-1 and TRBJ2-7, with 14 positions matching TRBD2. The V and J ends lost 6 bases and 3 bases, in that order; junction bases with no gene match: 4. Germline V gene lookup returns CDR1 MNHNS and CDR2 SASEGT. There are 15 residues in the CDR3. The CDR3: CASRGTSGRFYEQYF. The CDR3 DNA sequence: TGTGCCAGCAGGGGGACTAGCGGGAGATTCTACGAGCAGTACTTC.

CDR3 sequence (DNA): TGTGCCACCAGCAGAGATCCTCAGGGAGTTTCCACTGAAGCTTTCTTT. Translation gives CATSRDPQGVSTEAFF. The chain has TRBV15 and TRBJ1-1; perhaps TRBD1 as D (5 bases). Trimming took 0 bases from V and 4 from J, leaving 15 bases between them. Germline CDR1 is LNHNV and CDR2 is YYDKDF (reference sequence). This CDR3 has 16 amino acids.

The rearrangement links TRBV28 to TRBJ2-2; 9 nucleotides match TRBD1. V dropped 8 bases and J dropped 4; count of bases not matched to a gene: 8. Germline V lookup: CDR1 MDHEN, CDR2 SYDVKM. The CDR3 is 15 residues long. The CDR3 is CASGPWDRATGELFF. In DNA form, the CDR3 reads TGTGCCAGCGGCCCTTGGGACAGGGCCACCGGGGAGCTGTTTTTT.

The gene calls are TRBV7-8 and TRBJ2-7, with 11 bases aligning to TRBD2. V gave up 3 bases and J gave up 3 bases; unmatched junction bases: 4. CDR3 length: 15 amino acids. Germline loops: CDR1 SGHVS, CDR2 FQNEAQ. The CDR3 protein is CASSFLAGGFYEQYF. In DNA, the CDR3 is TGTGCCAGCAGCTTTCTAGCGGGAGGTTTCTACGAGCAGTACTTC. Full variable domain (missing parts from reference TRBV7-8 and TRBJ2-7): GAGVSQSPRYKVAKRGQDVALRCDPISGHVSLFWYQQALGQGPEFLTYFQNEAQLDKSGLPSDRFFAERPEGSVSTLKIQRTQQEDSAVYLCASSFLAGGFYEQYFGPGTRLTVT.

This chain connects TRBV10-3 to TRBJ1-6; D is perhaps TRBD1 (5 bases). Germline CDR1 and CDR2: ENHRY and SYGVKD. This CDR3 region has 12 residues. V dropped 4 bases and J dropped 8 bases, with 6 bases sitting between them. The CDR3 DNA sequence: TGTGCCATCAGTGGAGGGGATTCACCCCTCCACTTT. This encodes CAISGGDSPLHF.

J is TRBJ2-1 and V is TRBV11-3; 9 nucleotides line up with TRBD2. The CDR3 spans 16 residues. After removal of 0 bases from V and 9 bases from J, the junction contained 9 bases not matched to a gene. The germline CDR1 and CDR2 sequences are SGHNT and YENEEA. The CDR3 sequence: CASSLDSGAGGSEQFF. CDR3 in DNA: TGTGCCAGCAGCTTAGATAGTGGCGCGGGAGGGAGTGAGCAGTTCTTC.

The chain couples TRBV5-1 to TRBJ1-2; tentatively, D is TRBD1 (5 bases). CDR1 SGHRS and CDR2 YFSETQ come from the germline V gene. Trimming removed 1 base from V and 5 bases from J, with 12 bases in between. The CDR3 runs to 14 residues. The CDR3 loop is CASSLKGLGYGYTF. The CDR3 DNA sequence: TGCGCCAGCAGCTTGAAGGGGCTAGGGTATGGCTACACCTTC.

The chain is built from TRBV5-1 and TRBJ2-2; 12 bases map to TRBD1. V lost 3 bases, J lost 13 bases, and 10 bases stayed unmatched. The CDR3 is 15 amino acids. Germline CDR1 reads SGHRS; CDR2 reads YFSETQ. As DNA, the CDR3 is TGCGCCAGCAGCTGGAGAGGGACAGGGGGCGCCGGGCTGTTTTTT. Translation: CASSWRGTGGAGLFF.

The chain joins TRBV10-3 to TRBJ2-1, with 10 bases that match TRBD2. This CDR3 is built from 16 residues. After removal of 7 bases from V and 6 bases from J, the junction contained 12 bases not matched to a gene. Germline loops: CDR1 ENHRY, CDR2 SYGVKD. For the CDR3, the DNA is TGTGCCATCAACAAAAAGCGGGAGGGCCGAATCAATGAGCAGTTCTTC. Amino acids: CAINKKREGRINEQFF.